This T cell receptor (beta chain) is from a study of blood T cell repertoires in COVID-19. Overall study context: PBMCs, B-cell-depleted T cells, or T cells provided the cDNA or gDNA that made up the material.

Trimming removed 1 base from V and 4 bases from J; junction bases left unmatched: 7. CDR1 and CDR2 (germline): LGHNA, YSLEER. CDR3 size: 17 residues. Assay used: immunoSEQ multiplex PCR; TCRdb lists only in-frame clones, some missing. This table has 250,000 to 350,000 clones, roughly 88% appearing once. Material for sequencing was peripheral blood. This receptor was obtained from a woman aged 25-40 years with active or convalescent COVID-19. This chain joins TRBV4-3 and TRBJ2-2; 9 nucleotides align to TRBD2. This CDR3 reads CASSQGLGSGGTGELFF. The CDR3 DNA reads TGCGCCAGCAGCCAAGGATTGGGTAGCGGGGGCACCGGGGAGCTGTTTTTT.